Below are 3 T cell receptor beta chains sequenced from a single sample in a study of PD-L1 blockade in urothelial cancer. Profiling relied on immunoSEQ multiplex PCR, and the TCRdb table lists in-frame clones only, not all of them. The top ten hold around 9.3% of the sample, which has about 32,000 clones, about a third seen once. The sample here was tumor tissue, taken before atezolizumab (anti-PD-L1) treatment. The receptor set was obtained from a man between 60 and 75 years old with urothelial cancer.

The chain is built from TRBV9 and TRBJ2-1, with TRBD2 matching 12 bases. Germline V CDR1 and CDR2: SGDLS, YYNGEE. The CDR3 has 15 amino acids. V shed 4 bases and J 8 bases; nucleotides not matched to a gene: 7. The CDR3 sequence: CASSRLAGVSDEQFF. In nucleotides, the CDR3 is TGTGCCAGCAGCAGACTAGCGGGGGTTTCGGATGAGCAGTTCTTC.

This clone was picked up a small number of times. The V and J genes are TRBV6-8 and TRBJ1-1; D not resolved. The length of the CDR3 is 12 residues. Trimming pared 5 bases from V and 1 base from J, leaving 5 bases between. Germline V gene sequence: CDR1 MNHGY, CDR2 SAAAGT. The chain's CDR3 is CASSAGNTEAFF. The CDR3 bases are TGTGCCAGCAGTGCCGGGAACACTGAAGCTTTCTTT.

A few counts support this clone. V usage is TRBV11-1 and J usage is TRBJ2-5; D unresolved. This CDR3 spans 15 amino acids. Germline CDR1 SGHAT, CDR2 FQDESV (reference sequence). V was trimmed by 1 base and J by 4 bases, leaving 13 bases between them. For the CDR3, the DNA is TGTGCCAGCAGCTTAGGGGGTTATGTGGGAGAGACCCAGTACTTC. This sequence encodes CASSLGGYVGETQYF.